This T cell receptor beta chain was recorded in a study of cytomegalovirus exposure and HLA in healthy donors. Findings and caveats of the study: There was a cluster of highly shared sequence variants that was likely a sequencing artifact. Later analysis demonstrated an association between a missense DCLRE1C variant and TCR beta V- and J-gene trimming.

As concerns this clone: The antigen is not known.

Amplification used 60 Vbeta primers and 13 Jbeta primers. Here immunoSEQ multiplex PCR was the method, and the copy in TCRdb shows in-frame clones only, minus some. The sample holds about 160,000 clones, approximately 80% seen once. Input material: PBMCs. The TCR comes from a male donor in good health and CMV-seronegative.

The CDR3 DNA is TGTGCCAGCAGTTACGCGGGAATCCAAGAGACCCAGTACTTC. It is translated as CASSYAGIQETQYF. This sequence joins TRBV6-5 and TRBJ2-5; D is possibly TRBD2 (6 bases). The CDR3 runs to 14 residues. V shed 2 bases and J shed 1 base, with 8 bases lying between them. Germline CDR1 reads MNHEY; CDR2 reads SVGAGI.